One and the same sample provided the 15 T cell receptor beta chains below, sequenced in a study of tumor-infiltrating lymphocytes in primary liver carcinoma. The researchers produced TCR beta cDNA from around 0.5 ug total RNA with a constant-region primer. Three rounds of nested multiplex PCR with slightly modified ARM-PCR produced TCR beta libraries. The first two PCR rounds, approximately 11 cycles each, used TRBV1-TRBV30 forward primers and a C-beta reverse primer. TCRdb used MiXCR to reprocess the multiplex PCR reads, holding one entry per CDR3 protein. The sample yields more than 50,000 distinct CDR3 sequences, 60% to 75% seen once. Both RNA and DNA were isolated together from approximately 20-30 mg of bulk tissue that had not been sorted. Sequenced: liver tumor tissue from sampling region 2. Subset indicated: tumor region T2, inferior pole. The receptors derive from a man in his forties with primary liver carcinoma and hepatitis B virus infection.

The count of this clonotype is one. Mismatch with germline at one junction end may stem from a read error. The chain joins TRBV6-6 to TRBJ2-2, with D perhaps assigned TRBD1 or TRBD2 (5 bases each). The CDR3 loop spans 15 amino acids. The germline V gene has CDR1 MNHNY and CDR2 SVGAGI (reference sequence). The CDR3 is CANSYDAVGTGKLFF. In nucleotides, the CDR3 is TGTGCCAACAGTTACGATGCGGTCGGGACCGGGAAGCTGTTTTTT.

With respect to this clonotype: Likely a read error: the CDR3 ends without its conserved phenylalanine or tryptophan. V is TRBV11-2 and J is TRBJ2-3; perhaps TRBD2 as D (8 bases). Trimming removed 3 bases at V and 5 bases at J, with 15 bases between. This CDR3 has 15 residues. Germline assignment: CDR1 SGHAT and CDR2 FQNNGV. The CDR3 nucleotides are TGTGCCAGCAGCTTCGGCGGGAGGACAGGAGATACGCAGTATTAT. This translates into CASSFGGRTGDTQYY.

The CDR3 here is CASSSPARRNDIQYF. The DNA for the CDR3 is TGTGCCAGCAGTTCCCCTGCAAGGAGAAATGACATTCAGTACTTC. This chain joins TRBV28 and TRBJ2-4, with D hard to call. This CDR3 spans 15 amino acids. V lost 4 bases and J 8 bases, leaving 18 bases between the germline ends. Germline loops: CDR1 MDHEN, CDR2 SYDVKM.

Ten or more counts support this clonotype. The chain joins TRBV5-1 to TRBJ2-1, with 9 bases aligning to TRBD2. J lost 0 bases, V lost 2 bases, and 3 bases had no gene match. CDR3 length: 16 residues. Looked up from germline, CDR1 is SGHRS and CDR2 is YFSETQ. CDR3 protein: CASSFLSGSSYNEQFF. Written as DNA, the CDR3 is TGCGCCAGCAGCTTCCTTAGCGGGAGCTCCTACAATGAGCAGTTCTTC.

Worth noting for this clonotype: An end of the junction does not agree with germline; a read error may underlie this. The chain carries TRBV30 and TRBJ2-5, with 9 nucleotides matching TRBD1. This CDR3 has 16 amino acids. Germline V gene sequence: CDR1 GTSNPN, CDR2 SVGIG (reference sequence). CDR3 protein: CVWSVYRTGVSRTQYF. The CDR3 DNA sequence: TGTGTCTGGAGTGTATACCGGACAGGGGTGTCTCGGACCCAGTACTTC.

A note on this clonotype: The junction shows a germline mismatch at one end, possibly a read error. This chain uses TRBV4-1 with TRBJ2-2, with D perhaps matching TRBD1 or TRBD2 (5 bases each). The CDR3 length is 18 residues. Germline V lookup: CDR1 MGHRA, CDR2 YSYEKL. CDR3 sequence: CASGQDPLRGADTEELFF. CDR3 coding DNA: TGCGCCAGCGGCCAAGATCCCCTTCGGGGAGCGGACACCGAGGAGCTGTTTTTT.

As concerns this clonotype: This is likely a read error, given that the CDR3 carries no conserved phenylalanine or tryptophan at its end. CDR3 loop: CASSSTSVSTVTQYL. For the CDR3, the DNA is TGTGCCAGCAGCTCCACGTCGGTGAGCACTGTTACGCAGTATCTT. The V gene is TRBV11-2, the J gene TRBJ2-3; D uncertain. CDR3 length equals 15 residues. Trimming pared 4 bases from V and 8 bases from J, leaving 19 bases between. CDR1 is SGHAT, CDR2 FQNNGV, per germline.

The chain joins TRBV11-2 to TRBJ2-1; D is uncertain. Per germline, CDR1 SGHAT and CDR2 FQNNGV. V was clipped by 1 base and J by 12 bases, with 13 bases between them. The CDR3 contains 13 residues. The CDR3 DNA sequence: TGTGCCAGCAGCTTAGGTGATGCCTATGTGCAGTTCTTC. Translated: CASSLGDAYVQFF.

The chain links TRBV5-1 to TRBJ2-6, with 8 bases identical to TRBD1. The ends lost 1 base at V and 1 base at J; junction bases unmatched: 7. Germline CDR1 SGHRS, CDR2 YFSETQ. The CDR3 extends over 18 amino acids. The chain's CDR3 is CASSLHAGGYSGANVLTF. DNA for the CDR3: TGCGCCAGCAGCTTGCATGCAGGGGGCTATTCTGGGGCCAACGTCCTGACTTTC.

Concerning this clonotype itself: Germline is not matched at one junction end, which may reflect a read error. The rearrangement joins TRBV6-1 to TRBJ1-5; D call uncertain. The CDR3 runs 14 residues. Germline CDR1 MNHNS, CDR2 SASEGT. The CDR3 nucleotides read TGTACCAGCAAAGAAGGCCTGAACAATCTGCCCCAGCATTTT. It translates to CTSKEGLNNLPQHF.

The rearrangement uses TRBV6-2 or TRBV6-3 and TRBJ2-6; D unresolved. From germline, CDR1 is MNHEY and CDR2 SVGEGT. V was cut by 11 bases and J by 1 base, with 12 bases left in between. The length of the CDR3 is 14 residues. The CDR3 sequence is CACCYKSGANVLTF. DNA for the CDR3: TGTGCCTGCTGTTACAAGTCTGGGGCCAACGTCCTGACTTTC.

This clonotype was seen a handful of times. The CDR3 DNA is TGCGCCAGCAGCCAAGCAAGCGGATCCTACGAGCAGTACTTC. Translated: CASSQASGSYEQYF. This chain connects TRBV4-1 to TRBJ2-7; D may be TRBD2 (5 bases). Trimming left V 1 base short and J 1 base short, with 8 bases between. Germline V gene data show CDR1 as MGHRA and CDR2 as YSYEKL. The CDR3 extends over 14 amino acids.

Turning to this clonotype: The junction and the germline gene differ at one end; a read error may be behind it. The CDR3 loop reads CASNEPASGPYSTDTQYF. CDR3 nucleotides: TGTGCCAGCAATGAACCAGCTAGTGGGCCGTATAGCACGGATACGCAGTATTTT. The chain employs TRBV6-1 and TRBJ2-3; the D is unclear. This CDR3 region has 18 residues. The germline CDR1 and CDR2 sequences are MNHNS and SASEGT.

This clonotype has only a few counts. V is TRBV2 and J is TRBJ1-1; D ambiguous. The CDR3 consists of 12 residues. Trimming left V 6 bases short and J 5 bases short, with 10 bases between. Germline CDR1 SNHLY, CDR2 FYNNEI. CDR3 region: CASSLGWTEAFF. CDR3 nucleotides: TGTGCCAGCAGCCTAGGGTGGACTGAAGCTTTCTTT.

Comments on this clonotype: A much larger clone sits a single nucleotide away, making a read error possible. The CDR3 nucleotides read TGTGTCAGCTCACTAGCGGGAGCGATCAATGAGCAGTTCTTC. Translation gives CVSSLAGAINEQFF. This chain joins TRBV6-1 and TRBJ2-1, with 11 bases fitting TRBD2. Germline values: CDR1 MNHNS, CDR2 SASEGT. The CDR3 is made up of 14 amino acids.